The rows below give T cell receptor beta chains drawn from one sample of a study of blood T cells in healthy people across ages. TCRdb redid the calling of the 5' RACE reads with MiXCR, one entry per CDR3 protein. The data show some 1.4 million distinct CDR3 sequences, around 39% seen once. Sequencing input: blood. The origin of the receptors is a young woman in good health. CDR3s include the opening cysteine and the closing phenylalanine or tryptophan. D genes are given only for firm matches. Size is omitted from some rows. Given values are once, few, many or a class for expanded clones.

>-|TRBJ2-1|TRBD1|TRBV6-6
TGTGCCGGCAGGGGGTCGGGACAGGGCGTCAATGAGCAGTTCTTC
CAGRGSGQGVNEQFF
>few|TRBJ2-5|-|TRBV3-1
TGTGCCAGCAGCCAAGTTCTTCCAGGGCGTGGATCCGAGACCCAGTACTTC
CASSQVLPGRGSETQYF
>-|TRBJ2-3|TRBD2|TRBV20-1
TGCAGTGCTAGATTTCACCCGAGGACTAGCGAGAACACAGATACGCAGTATTTT
CSARFHPRTSENTDTQYF
>-|TRBJ2-1|TRBD2|TRBV12-5
TGTGCTAGTGGCTCCCTCGGACTAGCGAATTACAATGAGCAGTTCTTC
CASGSLGLANYNEQFF
>-|TRBJ1-1|-|TRBV12-3/TRBV12-4
TGTGCCAGCAATACGAACACTGAAGCTTTCTTT
CASNTNTEAFF
>-|TRBJ1-5|-|TRBV28
TGTGCCAGCAGCGACTCCAGGGTTATGCCCCAGCATTTT
CASSDSRVMPQHF
>-|TRBJ2-1|-|TRBV20-1
TGCAGTGCTAGTTTAGGGCACAATGAGCAGTTCTTC
CSASLGHNEQFF
>-|TRBJ1-5|-|TRBV28
TGTGCCAGCAGTCACGACAGGCTGCTCAATCAGCCCCAGCATTTT
CASSHDRLLNQPQHF
>few|TRBJ2-1|TRBD1|TRBV12-3/TRBV12-4
TGTGCCAGCTCACAAGGGGGCGAAGGTTACAATGAGCAGTTCTTC
CASSQGGEGYNEQFF
>-|TRBJ2-7|TRBD2|TRBV5-5
TGTGCCAGCAGCCCATATGGGTCTAGCGGGAGGGCTGGCTACGAGCAGTACTTC
CASSPYGSSGRAGYEQYF
>-|TRBJ2-3|TRBD2|TRBV28
TGTGCCAGCAGTTTCGCCGGGGGGATAAATACGCAGTATTTT
CASSFAGGINTQYF
>few|TRBJ2-7|TRBD2|TRBV25-1
TGTGCCAGCAGTTCGAGAGCGGGGGTTGCCTACGAGCAGTACTTC
CASSSRAGVAYEQYF
>few|TRBJ1-2|TRBD1|TRBV7-8
TGTGCCAGCATCCCCCCTGGGGGACAGAACTATGGCTACACCTTC
CASIPPGGQNYGYTF
>-|TRBJ1-2|-|TRBV12-3/TRBV12-4
TGTGCCAGCAGTTCGCCGAATGACTACGGCTACACCTTC
CASSSPNDYGYTF
>once|TRBJ2-3|TRBD2|TRBV10-3
TGTGCCATCAGTGTATCGGGGGGGAGGGATACGCAGTATTTT
CAISVSGGRDTQYF
>few|TRBJ2-1|TRBD1|TRBV7-2
TGTGCCAGCAGCACCCACCCAGGGGGAATGGACTACAATGAGCAGTTCTTC
CASSTHPGGMDYNEQFF
>-|TRBJ2-7|-|TRBV21-1
TGTGCCAGCAGCAAAAATGGGGGCCCGCTGTACGAGCAGTACTTC
CASSKNGGPLYEQYF
>few|TRBJ2-1|-|TRBV27
TGTGCCAGCAGAAGACTGAGTAGCTCCTACAATGAGCAGTTCTTC
CASRRLSSSYNEQFF